The clone carrying this T cell receptor beta chain occurred many times. The CDR3 extends 3 residues past the end of the read, so its final part is completed from the germline J gene. CDR3 length equals 12 residues. The ends were cut back, 0 bases at V and 6 bases at J, with 4 bases in the middle. The germline V gene has CDR1 WSHSY and CDR2 SAAADI. The table came from immunoSEQ multiplex PCR; TCRdb's copy has only in-frame clones and leaves some out. The counts give about 32,000 clones, none of them seen only once; roughly a tenth is held by the top ten. This record comes from a study of T cell clonality in common variable immunodeficiency.

The source material was peripheral blood mononuclear cells. This chain uses TRBV10-2 with TRBJ2-3; D is undetermined. This receptor was taken from a person aged 18-70 years in good health. The covered CDR3 bases are TGCGCCAGCAGTGAGTCGAGGGATACG. Translated, it gives CASSESRDT. The full CDR3 protein reads CASSESRDTQYF.